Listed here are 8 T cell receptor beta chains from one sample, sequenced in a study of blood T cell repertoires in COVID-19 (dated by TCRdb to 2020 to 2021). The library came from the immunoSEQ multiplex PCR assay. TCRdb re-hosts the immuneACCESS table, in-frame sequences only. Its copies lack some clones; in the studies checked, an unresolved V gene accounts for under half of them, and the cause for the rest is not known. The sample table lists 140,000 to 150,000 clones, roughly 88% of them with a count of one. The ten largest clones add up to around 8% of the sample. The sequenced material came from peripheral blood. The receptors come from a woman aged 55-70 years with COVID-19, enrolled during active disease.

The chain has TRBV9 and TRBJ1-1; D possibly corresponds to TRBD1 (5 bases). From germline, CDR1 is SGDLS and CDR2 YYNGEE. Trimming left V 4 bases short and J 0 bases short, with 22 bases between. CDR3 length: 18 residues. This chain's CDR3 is CASSPRHLTERMNTEAFF. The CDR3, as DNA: TGTGCCAGCAGCCCTCGTCACCTGACAGAACGGATGAACACTGAAGCTTTCTTT.

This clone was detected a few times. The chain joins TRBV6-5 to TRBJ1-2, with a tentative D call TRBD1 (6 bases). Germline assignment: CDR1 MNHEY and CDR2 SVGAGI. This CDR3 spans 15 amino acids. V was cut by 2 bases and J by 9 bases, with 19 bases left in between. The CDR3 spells CASSYQDSFFPRYTF. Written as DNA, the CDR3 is TGTGCCAGCAGTTACCAGGACAGTTTTTTCCCTCGCTACACCTTC.

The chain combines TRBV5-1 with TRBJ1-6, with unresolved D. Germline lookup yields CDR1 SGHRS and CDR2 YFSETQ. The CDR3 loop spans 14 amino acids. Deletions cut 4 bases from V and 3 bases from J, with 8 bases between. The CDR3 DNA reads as TGCGCCAGCAGCCCAGAGGACTATAATTCACCCCTCCACTTT. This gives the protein CASSPEDYNSPLHF.

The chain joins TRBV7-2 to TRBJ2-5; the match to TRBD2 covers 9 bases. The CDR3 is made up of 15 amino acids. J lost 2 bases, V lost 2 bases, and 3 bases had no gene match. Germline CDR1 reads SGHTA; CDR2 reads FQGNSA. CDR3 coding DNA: TGTGCCAGCAGCTTACCCCTAGCGGGGCAAGAGACCCAGTACTTC. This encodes CASSLPLAGQETQYF.

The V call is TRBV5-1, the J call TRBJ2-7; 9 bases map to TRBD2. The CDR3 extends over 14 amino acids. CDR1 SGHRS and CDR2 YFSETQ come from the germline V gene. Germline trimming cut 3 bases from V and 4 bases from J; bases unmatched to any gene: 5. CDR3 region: CASSWGSGGYEQYF. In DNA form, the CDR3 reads TGCGCCAGCAGCTGGGGTAGCGGGGGATACGAGCAGTACTTC.

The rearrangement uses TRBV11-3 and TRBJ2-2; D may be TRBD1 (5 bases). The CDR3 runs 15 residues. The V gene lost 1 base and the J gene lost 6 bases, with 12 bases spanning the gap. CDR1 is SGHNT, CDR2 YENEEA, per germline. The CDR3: CASSLGGLGAGELFF. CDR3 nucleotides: TGTGCCAGCAGCTTAGGGGGCCTTGGGGCCGGGGAGCTGTTTTTT. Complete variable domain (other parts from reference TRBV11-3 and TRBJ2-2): EAGVVQSPRYKIIEKKQPVAFWCNPISGHNTLYWYLQNLGQGPELLIRYENEEAVDDSQLPKDRFSAERLKGVDSTLKIQPAELGDSAVYLCASSLGGLGAGELFFGEGSRLTVL.

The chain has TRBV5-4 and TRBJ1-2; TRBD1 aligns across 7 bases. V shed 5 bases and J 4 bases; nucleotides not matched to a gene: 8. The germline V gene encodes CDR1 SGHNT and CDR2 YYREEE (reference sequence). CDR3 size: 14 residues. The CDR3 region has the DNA TGTGCCAGCAGGGCGGCAGGGGGAGGCTATGGCTACACCTTC. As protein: CASRAAGGGYGYTF. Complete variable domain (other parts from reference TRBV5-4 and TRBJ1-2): ETGVTQSPTHLIKTRGQQVTLRCSSQSGHNTVSWYQQALGQGPQFIFQYYREEENGRGNFPPRFSGLQFPNYSSELNVNALELDDSALYLCASRAAGGGYGYTFGSGTRLTVV.

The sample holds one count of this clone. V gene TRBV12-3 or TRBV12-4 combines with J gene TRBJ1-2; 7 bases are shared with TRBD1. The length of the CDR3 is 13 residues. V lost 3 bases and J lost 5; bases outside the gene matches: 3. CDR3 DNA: TGTGCCAGCAGTTTTGACAGGGAATATGGCTACACCTTC. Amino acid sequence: CASSFDREYGYTF.